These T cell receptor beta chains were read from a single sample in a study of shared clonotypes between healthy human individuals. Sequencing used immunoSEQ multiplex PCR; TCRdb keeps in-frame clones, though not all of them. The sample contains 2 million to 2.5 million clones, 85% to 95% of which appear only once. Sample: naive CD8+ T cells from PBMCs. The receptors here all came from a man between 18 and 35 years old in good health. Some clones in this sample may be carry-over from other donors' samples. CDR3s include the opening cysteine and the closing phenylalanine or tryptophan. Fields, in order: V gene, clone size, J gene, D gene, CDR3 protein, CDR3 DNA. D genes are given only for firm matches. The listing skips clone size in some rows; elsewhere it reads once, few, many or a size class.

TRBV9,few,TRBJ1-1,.,CASSVGISGWAFF,TGTGCCAGCAGCGTAGGTATTTCAGGGTGGGCTTTCTTT
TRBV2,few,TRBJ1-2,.,CASSEQENYGYTF,TGTGCCAGCAGTGAACAGGAGAACTATGGCTACACCTTC
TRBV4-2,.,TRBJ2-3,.,CASSYSPGRLHTDTQYF,TGTGCCAGCAGCTATTCACCGGGGCGGCTGCACACAGATACGCAGTATTTT
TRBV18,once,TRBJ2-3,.,CASSPTGSTDTQYF,TGTGCCAGCTCACCTACAGGAAGCACAGATACGCAGTATTTT
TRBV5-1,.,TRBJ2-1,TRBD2,CASSLWLAGGGSQKQFF,TGCGCCAGCAGCTTGTGGCTAGCGGGAGGAGGGTCACAGAAGCAGTTCTTC
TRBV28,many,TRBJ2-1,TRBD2,CASSHGLADEQFF,TGTGCCAGCAGTCACGGACTAGCGGATGAGCAGTTCTTC
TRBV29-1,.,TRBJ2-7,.,CSVEIRDTHSYEQYF,TGCAGCGTTGAAATCCGGGACACTCACTCCTACGAGCAGTACTTC
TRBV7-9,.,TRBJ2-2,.,CASSLVSSGNTGELFF,TGTGCCAGCAGCTTAGTTTCCAGCGGGAACACCGGGGAGCTGTTTTTT
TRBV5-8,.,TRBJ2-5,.,CASSLETGLGETQYF,TGTGCCAGCAGCTTGGAAACAGGGCTCGGGGAGACCCAGTACTTC
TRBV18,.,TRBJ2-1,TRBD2,CASSPPGLAGAYNEQFF,TGTGCCAGCTCACCACCGGGACTAGCGGGGGCATACAATGAGCAGTTCTTC
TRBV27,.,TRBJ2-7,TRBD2,CASSSSGSRYEQYF,TGTGCCAGCAGCTCTAGCGGATCCCGCTACGAGCAGTACTTC
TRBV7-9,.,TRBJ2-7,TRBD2,CASSLGNKREDRYEQYF,TGTGCCAGCAGCTTAGGAAATAAGCGGGAGGACAGATACGAGCAGTACTTC
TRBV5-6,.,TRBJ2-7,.,CASSSMGDPYEQYF,TGTGCCAGCAGCTCGATGGGGGACCCCTACGAGCAGTACTTC
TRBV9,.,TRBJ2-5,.,CASSLGREETQYF,TGTGCCAGCAGCCTCGGGAGAGAAGAGACCCAGTACTTC
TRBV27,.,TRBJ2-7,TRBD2,CASSLGLVYEQYF,TGTGCCAGCAGTTTGGGACTAGTCTACGAGCAGTACTTC
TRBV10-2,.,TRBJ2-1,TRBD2,CASSDPSSGAYNEQFF,TGCGCCAGCAGCGACCCCTCTAGCGGGGCTTACAATGAGCAGTTCTTC
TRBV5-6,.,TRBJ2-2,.,CASRYDTSRTGELFF,TGTGCCAGCAGATATGACACCAGTAGGACCGGGGAGCTGTTTTTT
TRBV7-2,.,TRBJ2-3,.,CASSPEAGRPTDTQYF,TGTGCCAGCAGCCCAGAGGCCGGGCGGCCAACAGATACGCAGTATTTT
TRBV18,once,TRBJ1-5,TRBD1,CASSPRGDPQPQHF,TGTGCCAGCTCACCCAGGGGGGACCCTCAGCCCCAGCATTTT
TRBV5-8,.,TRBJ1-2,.,CASGPKTAPFYGYTF,TGTGCCAGCGGTCCCAAGACGGCCCCTTTCTATGGCTACACCTTC
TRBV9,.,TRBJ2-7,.,CASSAETGGAYEQYF,TGTGCCAGCAGCGCGGAGACGGGGGGCGCCTACGAGCAGTACTTC
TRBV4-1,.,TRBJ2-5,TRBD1,CASSPGILQGGETQYF,TGCGCCAGCAGCCCCGGTATCTTACAGGGGGGAGAGACCCAGTACTTC
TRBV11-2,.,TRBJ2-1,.,CASSRGRGSYNEQFF,TGTGCCAGCAGCCGGGGGCGGGGCTCCTACAATGAGCAGTTCTTC
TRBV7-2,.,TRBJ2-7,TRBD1,CASSANRGAGYEQYF,TGTGCCAGCAGCGCCAACAGGGGGGCTGGCTACGAGCAGTACTTC
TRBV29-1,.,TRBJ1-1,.,CSVTPENTEAFF,TGCAGCGTTACACCGGAGAACACTGAAGCTTTCTTT
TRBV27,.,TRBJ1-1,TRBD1,CASSGQGGDTEAFF,TGTGCCAGCAGCGGACAGGGAGGTGACACTGAAGCTTTCTTT
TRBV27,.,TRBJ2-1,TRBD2,CASSLGLADYNEQFF,TGTGCCAGCAGTTTGGGACTAGCGGACTACAATGAGCAGTTCTTC
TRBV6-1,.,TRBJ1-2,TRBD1,CASSASWTGWTGYTF,TGTGCCAGCAGTGCCTCATGGACAGGGTGGACTGGCTACACCTTC
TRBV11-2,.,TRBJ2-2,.,CASSDGQGPPGELFF,TGTGCCAGCAGCGATGGCCAGGGACCCCCCGGGGAGCTGTTTTTT
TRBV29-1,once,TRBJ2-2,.,CSVLWGNTGELFF,TGCAGCGTTCTGTGGGGAAACACCGGGGAGCTGTTTTTT
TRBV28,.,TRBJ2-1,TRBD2,CASSLLAGGYNEQFF,TGTGCCAGCAGCCTTCTAGCGGGGGGCTACAATGAGCAGTTCTTC
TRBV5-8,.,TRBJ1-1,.,CASSLGAALNTEAFF,TGTGCCAGCAGCTTGGGGGCAGCCCTGAACACTGAAGCTTTCTTT
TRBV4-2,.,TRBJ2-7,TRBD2,CASSPGLAGVEEQYF,TGTGCCAGCAGCCCAGGACTAGCGGGAGTTGAGGAGCAGTACTTC
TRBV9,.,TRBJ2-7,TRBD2,CASSAPTSGTPYEQYF,TGTGCCAGCAGCGCCCCCACTAGCGGGACCCCCTACGAGCAGTACTTC
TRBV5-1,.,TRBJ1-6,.,CASSGGNNSPLHF,TGCGCCAGCAGTGGAGGGAATAATTCACCCCTCCACTTT
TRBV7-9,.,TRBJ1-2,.,CASSSQAGPTNYGYTF,TGTGCCAGCAGCTCCCAGGCGGGGCCCACTAACTATGGCTACACCTTC
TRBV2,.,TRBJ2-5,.,CASAPGQREETQYF,TGTGCCAGCGCCCCGGGCCAGCGGGAAGAGACCCAGTACTTC
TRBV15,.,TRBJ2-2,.,CATSRDGGFTGKLFF,TGTGCCACCAGCAGAGATGGGGGGTTCACCGGGAAGCTGTTTTTT
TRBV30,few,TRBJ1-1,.,CAWSGGLVNTEAFF,TGTGCCTGGAGTGGCGGGCTCGTGAACACTGAAGCTTTCTTT
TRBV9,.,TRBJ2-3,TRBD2,CASRPGLAGDTQYF,TGTGCCAGCAGACCGGGACTAGCGGGAGATACGCAGTATTTT
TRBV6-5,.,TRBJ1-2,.,CASTGPTRNGYTF,TGTGCCAGCACGGGACCGACTCGGAATGGCTACACCTTC
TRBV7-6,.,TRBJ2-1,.,CASSLGWTFSYNEQFF,TGTGCCAGCAGCCTGGGGTGGACCTTCTCCTACAATGAGCAGTTCTTC
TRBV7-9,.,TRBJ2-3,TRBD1,CASSPRDRDRDTQYF,TGTGCCAGCAGCCCCCGGGACAGGGATAGGGATACGCAGTATTTT
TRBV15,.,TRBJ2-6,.,CATSRGVGRSSGANVLTF,TGTGCCACCAGCAGAGGAGTTGGACGGAGCTCTGGGGCCAACGTCCTGACTTTC
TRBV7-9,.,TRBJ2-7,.,CASSLPGTPFREQYF,TGTGCCAGCAGCTTACCCGGGACACCGTTCCGAGAGCAGTACTTC
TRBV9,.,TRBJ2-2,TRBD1,CASSPPGQGALGELFF,TGTGCCAGCAGCCCCCCGGGACAGGGGGCGCTCGGGGAGCTGTTTTTT
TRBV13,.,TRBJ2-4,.,CASSLEGTPSSENIQYF,TGTGCCAGCAGCTTGGAGGGTACCCCCAGCTCCGAAAACATTCAGTACTTC
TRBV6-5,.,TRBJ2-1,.,CASTEHPDLGNEQFF,TGTGCCAGCACCGAACATCCGGACCTTGGCAATGAGCAGTTCTTC
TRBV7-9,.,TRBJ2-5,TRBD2,CASSLVGLAGAQYF,TGTGCCAGCAGCTTAGTGGGACTAGCGGGTGCCCAGTACTTC
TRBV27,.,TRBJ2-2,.,CASSRRDPYTGELFF,TGTGCCAGCAGCCGTCGGGACCCCTACACCGGGGAGCTGTTTTTT
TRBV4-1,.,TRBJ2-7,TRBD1,CASSQDPSGGFYEQYF,TGCGCCAGCAGCCAAGATCCGTCAGGGGGCTTTTACGAGCAGTACTTC
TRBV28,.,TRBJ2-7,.,CASSLVGGINYEQYF,TGTGCCAGCAGTTTGGTTGGGGGGATTAACTACGAGCAGTACTTC